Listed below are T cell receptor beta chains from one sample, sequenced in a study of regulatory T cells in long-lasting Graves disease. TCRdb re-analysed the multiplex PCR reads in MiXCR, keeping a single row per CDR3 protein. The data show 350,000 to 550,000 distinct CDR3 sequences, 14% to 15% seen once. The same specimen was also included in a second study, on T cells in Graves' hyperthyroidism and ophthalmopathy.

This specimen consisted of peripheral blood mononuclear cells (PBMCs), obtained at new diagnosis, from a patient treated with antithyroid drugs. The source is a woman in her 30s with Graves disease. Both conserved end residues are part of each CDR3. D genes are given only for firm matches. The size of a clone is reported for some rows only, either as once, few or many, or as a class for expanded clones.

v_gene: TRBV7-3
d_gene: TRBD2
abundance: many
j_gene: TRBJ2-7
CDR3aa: CASSLRLAGAIGEQYF
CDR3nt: TGTGCCAGCAGCTTAAGACTAGCGGGAGCGATTGGGGAGCAGTACTTC

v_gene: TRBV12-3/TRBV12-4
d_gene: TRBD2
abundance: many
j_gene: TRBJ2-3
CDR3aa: CASSLDFLAGGITDTQYF
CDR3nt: TGTGCCAGCAGTTTAGATTTTCTAGCGGGAGGTATCACAGATACGCAGTATTTT

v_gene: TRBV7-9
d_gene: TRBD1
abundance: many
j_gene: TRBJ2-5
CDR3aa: CASSLGTGGVETQYF
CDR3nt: TGTGCCAGCAGCTTAGGTACAGGGGGCGTGGAGACCCAGTACTTC

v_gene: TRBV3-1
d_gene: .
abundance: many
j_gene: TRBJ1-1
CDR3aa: CASSQEGRAGTEAFF
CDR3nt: TGTGCCAGCAGCCAAGAGGGCAGGGCGGGCACTGAAGCTTTCTTT

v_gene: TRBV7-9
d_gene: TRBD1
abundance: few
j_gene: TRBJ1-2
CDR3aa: CASSRGQGFDGYTF
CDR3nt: TGTGCCAGCAGCCGGGGACAGGGCTTCGATGGCTACACCTTC

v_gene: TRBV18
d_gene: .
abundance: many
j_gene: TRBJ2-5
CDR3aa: CASVSGLIQETQYF
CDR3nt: TGTGCCAGTGTTTCGGGTCTAATCCAAGAGACCCAGTACTTC

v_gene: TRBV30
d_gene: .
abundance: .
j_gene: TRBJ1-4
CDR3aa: CAWSPGRENEKLFF
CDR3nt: TGTGCCTGGAGTCCCGGCAGGGAAAATGAAAAACTGTTTTTT

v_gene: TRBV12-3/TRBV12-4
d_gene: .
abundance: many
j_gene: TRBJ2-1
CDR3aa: CATAESNEQFF
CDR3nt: TGTGCCACCGCGGAGAGTAATGAGCAGTTCTTC

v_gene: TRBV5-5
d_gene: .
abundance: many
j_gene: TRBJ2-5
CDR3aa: CASSLAAPWAQYF
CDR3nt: TGTGCCAGCAGCTTGGCAGCTCCCTGGGCCCAGTACTTC

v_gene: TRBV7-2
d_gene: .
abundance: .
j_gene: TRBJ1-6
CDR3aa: CASSLGQSNSPLHF
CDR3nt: TGTGCCAGCAGCTTAGGACAGTCAAATTCACCCCTCCACTTT

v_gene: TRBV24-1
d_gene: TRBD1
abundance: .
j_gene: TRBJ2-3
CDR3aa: CATSGRGPHGDGTDTQYF
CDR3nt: TGTGCCACCAGTGGTAGGGGGCCCCACGGTGATGGCACAGATACGCAGTATTTT

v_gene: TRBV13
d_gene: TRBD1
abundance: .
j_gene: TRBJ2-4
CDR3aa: CASSLSDRGENIQYF
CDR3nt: TGTGCCAGCAGCTTATCGGACAGGGGTGAAAACATTCAGTACTTC

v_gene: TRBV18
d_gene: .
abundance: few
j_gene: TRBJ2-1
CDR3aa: CASSPLPNNEQFF
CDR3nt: TGTGCCAGCTCACCCCTACCCAACAATGAGCAGTTCTTC

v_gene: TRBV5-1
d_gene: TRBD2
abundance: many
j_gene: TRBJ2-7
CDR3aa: CASSWLAGGSGYEQYF
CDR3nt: TGCGCCAGCAGCTGGCTAGCGGGAGGCTCGGGCTACGAGCAGTACTTC

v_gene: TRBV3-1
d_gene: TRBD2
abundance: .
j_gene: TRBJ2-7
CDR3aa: CASSSPNHLAGGAGEQYF
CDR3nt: TGTGCCAGCAGCTCTCCCAACCATCTAGCGGGAGGTGCCGGTGAGCAGTACTTC

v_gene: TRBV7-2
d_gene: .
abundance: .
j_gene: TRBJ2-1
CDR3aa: CASSLEVRVEETQCF
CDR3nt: TGTGCCAGCAGCCTAGAGGTCAGGGTAGAGGAGACCCAGTGCTTC

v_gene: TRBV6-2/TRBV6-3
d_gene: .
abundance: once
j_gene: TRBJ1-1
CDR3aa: CASSLIQVATEAFF
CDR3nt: TGTGCCAGCAGTCTCATTCAGGTCGCCACTGAAGCTTTCTTT

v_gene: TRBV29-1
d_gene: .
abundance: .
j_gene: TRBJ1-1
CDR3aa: CSVTNTEAFF
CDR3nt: TGCAGCGTTACAAACACTGAAGCTTTCTTT

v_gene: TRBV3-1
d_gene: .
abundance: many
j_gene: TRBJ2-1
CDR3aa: CASSSTARGNNEQFF
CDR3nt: TGTGCCAGCAGCTCTACTGCCCGTGGGAACAATGAGCAGTTCTTC